These T cell receptor beta chains were read from a single sample in a study of CD8 T cells in Susac syndrome. TCRdb reanalysed the immunoSEQ multiplex PCR reads using MiXCR and keeps one entry per CDR3 protein. The data hold roughly 120,000 distinct CDR3 sequences, with more than 85% observed a single time. Sequenced input: CD8+ T cells from PBMCs. The receptor set was obtained from a human donor with multiple sclerosis. The CDR3 runs from the conserved cysteine through the conserved F or W. The D gene is left open where the match is weak.

V gene: TRBV20-1; J gene: TRBJ2-1; D gene: TRBD2; CDR3 DNA: TGCAGTGCTAGAGATGGGACTAGCGGCACATACAATGAGCAGTTCTTC; CDR3 protein: CSARDGTSGTYNEQFF
V gene: TRBV30; J gene: TRBJ1-1; D gene: .; CDR3 DNA: TGTGCCTGGAGTGTATATGCTGAAGCTTTCTTT; CDR3 protein: CAWSVYAEAFF
V gene: TRBV4-1; J gene: TRBJ2-5; D gene: .; CDR3 DNA: TGCGCCAGCAGCCCTGGGGGGGGCGGGCAAGAGACCCAGTACTTC; CDR3 protein: CASSPGGGGQETQYF
V gene: TRBV5-1; J gene: TRBJ2-7; D gene: .; CDR3 DNA: TGCGCCAGCAGCTTGGCCCTCGGGGGCGACGAGCAGTACTTC; CDR3 protein: CASSLALGGDEQYF
V gene: TRBV7-3; J gene: TRBJ2-3; D gene: TRBD1; CDR3 DNA: TGTGCCAGCAGCGGGACAGGACAGTCTCAAGATACGCAGTATTTT; CDR3 protein: CASSGTGQSQDTQYF
V gene: TRBV14; J gene: TRBJ2-3; D gene: .; CDR3 DNA: TGTGCCAGCAGCCCCTGGGGCCAGGGGCCAGATACGCAGTATTTT; CDR3 protein: CASSPWGQGPDTQYF
V gene: TRBV13; J gene: TRBJ2-1; D gene: .; CDR3 DNA: TGTGCCAGCAGATTCTACAATGAGCAGTTCTTC; CDR3 protein: CASRFYNEQFF
V gene: TRBV13; J gene: TRBJ2-5; D gene: .; CDR3 DNA: TGTGCCAGCAGCTCAGCTGGGGCCCAAGAGACCCAGTACTTC; CDR3 protein: CASSSAGAQETQYF
V gene: TRBV19; J gene: TRBJ2-1; D gene: .; CDR3 DNA: TGTGCCAGTAGTATACAGGGGGGCAATGAGCAGTTCTTC; CDR3 protein: CASSIQGGNEQFF
V gene: TRBV15; J gene: TRBJ2-6; D gene: .; CDR3 DNA: TGTGCCACCAGCAGAACTTGGGTCTCTGGGGCCAACGTCCTGACTTTC; CDR3 protein: CATSRTWVSGANVLTF